One T cell receptor beta chain is described in this entry. This CDR3 spans 14 amino acids. Trimming stripped 5 bases from V and 4 bases from J, with 12 bases between. Germline V gene lookup returns CDR1 SEHNR and CDR2 FQNEAQ (reference sequence). RNA amounts of about 0.5 to 1 ug underwent reverse transcription with random hexamers. Each CDR3 protein is one row after TCRdb ran MiXCR on the immunoSEQ multiplex PCR reads. Here the sample spans about 120,000 distinct CDR3 sequences, less than 95% being singletons. This sample is drawn from a study of CD8 T cells in Susac syndrome. The origin of this receptor is a human donor in good health. Source material: CD4+ T cells from PBMCs. The chain joins TRBV7-9 to TRBJ1-3, with D maybe TRBD1 (5 bases). The CDR3 DNA is TGTGCCAGCAGCGGCAACAGGCAAGGAAACACCATATATTTT. Translated, it gives CASSGNRQGNTIYF.